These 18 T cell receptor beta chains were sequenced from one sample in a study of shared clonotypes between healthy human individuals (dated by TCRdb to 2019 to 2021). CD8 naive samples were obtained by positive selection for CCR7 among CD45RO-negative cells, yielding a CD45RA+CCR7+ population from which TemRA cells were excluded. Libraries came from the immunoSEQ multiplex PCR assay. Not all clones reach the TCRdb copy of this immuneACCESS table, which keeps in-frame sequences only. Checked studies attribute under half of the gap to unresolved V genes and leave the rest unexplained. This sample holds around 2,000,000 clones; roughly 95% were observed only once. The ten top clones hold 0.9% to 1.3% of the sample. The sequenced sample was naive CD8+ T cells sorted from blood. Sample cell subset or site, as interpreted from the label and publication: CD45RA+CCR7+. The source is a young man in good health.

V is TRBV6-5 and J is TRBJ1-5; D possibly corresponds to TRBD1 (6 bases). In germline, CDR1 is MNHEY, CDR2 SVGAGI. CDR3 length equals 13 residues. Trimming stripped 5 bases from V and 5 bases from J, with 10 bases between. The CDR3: CASSPTGYQPQHF. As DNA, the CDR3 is TGTGCCAGCAGTCCTACAGGGTATCAGCCCCAGCATTTT.

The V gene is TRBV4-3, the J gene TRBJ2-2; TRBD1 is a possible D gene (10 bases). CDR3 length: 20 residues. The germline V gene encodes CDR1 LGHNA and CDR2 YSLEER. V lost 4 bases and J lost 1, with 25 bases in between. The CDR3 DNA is TGCGCCAGCAGCCCCCGGGACAGGGGCAAGCGGGAGGTGAACACCGGGGAGCTGTTTTTT. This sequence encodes CASSPRDRGKREVNTGELFF.

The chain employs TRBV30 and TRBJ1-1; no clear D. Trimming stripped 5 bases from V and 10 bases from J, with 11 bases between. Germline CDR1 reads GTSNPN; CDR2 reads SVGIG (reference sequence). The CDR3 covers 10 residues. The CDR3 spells CAWAGLPAFF. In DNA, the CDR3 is TGTGCCTGGGCCGGACTTCCAGCTTTCTTT.

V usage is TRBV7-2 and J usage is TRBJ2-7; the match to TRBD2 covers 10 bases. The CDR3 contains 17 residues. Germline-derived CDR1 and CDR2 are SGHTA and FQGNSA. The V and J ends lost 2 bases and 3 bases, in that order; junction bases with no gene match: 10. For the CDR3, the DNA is TGTGCCAGCAGCTTAAGTTTGTTGGCTAGCGGGGGCTACGAGCAGTACTTC. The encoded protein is CASSLSLLASGGYEQYF.

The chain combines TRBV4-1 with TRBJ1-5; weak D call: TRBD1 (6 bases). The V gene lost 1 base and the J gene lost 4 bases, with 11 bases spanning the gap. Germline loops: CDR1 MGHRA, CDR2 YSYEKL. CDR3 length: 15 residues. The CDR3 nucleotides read TGCGCCAGCAGCCAAGCTTCAGGGGAAAATCAGCCCCAGCATTTT. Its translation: CASSQASGENQPQHF.

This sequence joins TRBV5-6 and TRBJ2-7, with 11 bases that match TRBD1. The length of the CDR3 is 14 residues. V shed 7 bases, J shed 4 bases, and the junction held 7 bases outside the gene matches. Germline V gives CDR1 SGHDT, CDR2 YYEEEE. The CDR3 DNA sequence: TGTGCCAGCCGGACAGGGGGCGCGATTTACGAGCAGTACTTC. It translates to CASRTGGAIYEQYF.

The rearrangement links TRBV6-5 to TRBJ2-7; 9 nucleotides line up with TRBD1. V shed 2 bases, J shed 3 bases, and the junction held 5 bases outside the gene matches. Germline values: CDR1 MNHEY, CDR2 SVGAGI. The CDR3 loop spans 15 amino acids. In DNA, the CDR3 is TGTGCCAGCAGTTACGGTCGGGACAGGGTCTACGAGCAGTACTTC. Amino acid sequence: CASSYGRDRVYEQYF.

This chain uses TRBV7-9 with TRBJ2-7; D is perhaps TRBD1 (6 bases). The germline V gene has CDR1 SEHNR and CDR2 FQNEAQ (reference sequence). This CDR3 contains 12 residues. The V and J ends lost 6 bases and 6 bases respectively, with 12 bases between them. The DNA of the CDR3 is TGTGCCAGCAGTCAACAGGGACGCGAGCAGTACTTC. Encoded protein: CASSQQGREQYF.

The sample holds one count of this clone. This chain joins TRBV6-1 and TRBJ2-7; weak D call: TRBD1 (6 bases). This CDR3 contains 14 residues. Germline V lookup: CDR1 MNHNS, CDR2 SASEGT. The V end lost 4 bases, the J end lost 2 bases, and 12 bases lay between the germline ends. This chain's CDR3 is CASSVFRDTYEQYF. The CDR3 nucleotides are TGTGCCAGCAGTGTCTTCCGGGACACCTACGAGCAGTACTTC.

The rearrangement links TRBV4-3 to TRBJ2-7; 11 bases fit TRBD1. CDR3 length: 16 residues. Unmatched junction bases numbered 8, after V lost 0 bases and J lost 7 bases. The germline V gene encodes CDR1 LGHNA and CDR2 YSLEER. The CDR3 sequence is CASSQDGTGGHEEQYF. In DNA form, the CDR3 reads TGCGCCAGCAGCCAAGATGGGACAGGGGGACATGAGGAGCAGTACTTC.

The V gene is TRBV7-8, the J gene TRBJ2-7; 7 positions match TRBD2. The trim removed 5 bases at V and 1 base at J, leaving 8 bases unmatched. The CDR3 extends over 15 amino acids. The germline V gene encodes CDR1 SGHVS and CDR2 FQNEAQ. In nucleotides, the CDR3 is TGTGCCAGCAGCCCGGGGGGTTCCCCGTCCTACGAGCAGTACTTC. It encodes CASSPGGSPSYEQYF. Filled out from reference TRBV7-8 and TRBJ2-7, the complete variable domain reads GAGVSQSPRYKVAKRGQDVALRCDPISGHVSLFWYQQALGQGPEFLTYFQNEAQLDKSGLPSDRFFAERPEGSVSTLKIQRTQQEDSAVYLCASSPGGSPSYEQYFGPGTRLTVT.

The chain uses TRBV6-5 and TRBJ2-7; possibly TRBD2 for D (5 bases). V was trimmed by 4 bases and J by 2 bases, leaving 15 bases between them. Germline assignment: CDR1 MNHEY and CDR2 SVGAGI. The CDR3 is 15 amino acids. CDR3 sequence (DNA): TGTGCCAGCAGTTGGGCGGCCGGGGTTGCCTACGAGCAGTACTTC. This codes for CASSWAAGVAYEQYF.

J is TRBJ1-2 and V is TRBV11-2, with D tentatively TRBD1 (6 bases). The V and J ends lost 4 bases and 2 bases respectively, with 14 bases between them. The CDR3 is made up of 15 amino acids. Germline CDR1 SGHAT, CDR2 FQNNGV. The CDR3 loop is CASSSLRGANYGYTF. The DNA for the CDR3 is TGTGCCAGCAGCTCGCTTCGGGGGGCGAACTATGGCTACACCTTC.

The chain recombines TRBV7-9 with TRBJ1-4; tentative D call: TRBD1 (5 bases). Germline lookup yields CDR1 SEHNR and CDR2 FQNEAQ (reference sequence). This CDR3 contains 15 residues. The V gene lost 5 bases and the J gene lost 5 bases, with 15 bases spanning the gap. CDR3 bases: TGTGCCAGCAGCGAGCTTGGGACGGTGAATGAAAAACTGTTTTTT. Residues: CASSELGTVNEKLFF.

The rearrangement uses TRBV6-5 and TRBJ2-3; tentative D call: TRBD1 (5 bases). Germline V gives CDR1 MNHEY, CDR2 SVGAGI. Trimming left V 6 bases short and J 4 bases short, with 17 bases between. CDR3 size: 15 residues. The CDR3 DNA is TGTGCCAGCAGCCAGGGTTGGGTCGGGCCAGATACGCAGTATTTT. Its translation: CASSQGWVGPDTQYF.

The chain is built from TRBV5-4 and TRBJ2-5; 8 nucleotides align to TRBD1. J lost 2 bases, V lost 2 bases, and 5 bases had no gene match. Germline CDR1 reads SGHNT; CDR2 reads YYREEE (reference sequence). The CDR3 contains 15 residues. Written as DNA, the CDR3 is TGTGCCAGCAGCTTTGGTGGACAGGGACAAGAGACCCAGTACTTC. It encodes CASSFGGQGQETQYF.

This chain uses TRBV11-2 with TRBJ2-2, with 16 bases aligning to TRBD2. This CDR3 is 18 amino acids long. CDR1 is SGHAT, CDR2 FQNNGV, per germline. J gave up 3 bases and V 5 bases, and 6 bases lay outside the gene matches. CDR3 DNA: TGTGCCAGCAGCCCCGGGACTAGCGGGGGGGAATACACCGGGGAGCTGTTTTTT. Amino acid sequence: CASSPGTSGGEYTGELFF. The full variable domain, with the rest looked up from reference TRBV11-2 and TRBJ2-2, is EAGVAQSPRYKIIEKRQSVAFWCNPISGHATLYWYQQILGQGPKLLIQFQNNGVVDDSQLPKDRFSAERLKGVDSTLKIQPAKLEDSAVYLCASSPGTSGGEYTGELFFGEGSRLTVL.

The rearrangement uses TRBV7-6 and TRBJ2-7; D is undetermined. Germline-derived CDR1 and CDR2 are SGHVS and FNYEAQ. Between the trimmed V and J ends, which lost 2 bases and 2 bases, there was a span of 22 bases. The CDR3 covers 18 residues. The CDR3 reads CASSLSAQDHAMTYEQYF. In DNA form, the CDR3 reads TGTGCCAGCAGCTTAAGTGCCCAGGATCACGCTATGACCTACGAGCAGTACTTC.